One sample yielded the 22 T cell receptor beta chains listed below, sequenced in a study of control samples from healthy donors and cancer patients. Profiled with immunoSEQ multiplex PCR; TCRdb holds only in-frame clones, not every one. Among roughly 83,000 clones, roughly four fifths were seen once, and the ten largest hold about 9.2%. Specimen: blood. These receptors were obtained from a woman aged 55-69 years in good health.

The chain employs TRBV6-5 and TRBJ2-5; 9 bases align to TRBD2. The trim removed 6 bases at V and 4 bases at J, leaving 9 bases unmatched. The CDR3 has 15 amino acids. Germline V CDR1 and CDR2: MNHEY, SVGAGI. The CDR3 DNA reads as TGTGCCAGCAGCCCCAAGGGGCGGGGGGGAGAGACCCAGTACTTC. It translates to CASSPKGRGGETQYF.

The chain uses TRBV19 and TRBJ2-6; D perhaps matches TRBD2 (7 bases). Deletions cut 5 bases from V and 12 bases from J, with 20 bases between. The germline CDR1 and CDR2 sequences are LNHDA and SQIVND (reference sequence). CDR3 length: 15 amino acids. This chain's CDR3 is CASSALGGALVVLTF. In nucleotides, the CDR3 is TGTGCCAGTAGTGCCCTGGGGGGGGCCCTGGTCGTCCTGACTTTC.

The sample holds one count of this clone. The CDR3 DNA sequence: TGTGCCAGCAGCCAAGATTTGACGGGGGAGGAGACCCAGTACTTC. Translating gives CASSQDLTGEETQYF. The V gene is TRBV3-1 (or the pseudogene TRBV3-2), the J gene TRBJ2-5; D might be TRBD2 (6 bases). The germline V gene has CDR1 LGHDT and CDR2 YNNKEL (reference sequence). CDR3 size: 15 residues. V was trimmed by 0 bases and J by 5 bases, leaving 13 bases between them.

J is TRBJ2-5 and V is TRBV9; D gene uncertain. Trimming took 0 bases from V and 2 from J, leaving 8 bases between them. CDR1 and CDR2 from the germline V gene are SGDLS and YYNGEE. The CDR3 is 14 amino acids. CDR3 DNA sequence: TGTGCCAGCAGCGTAGGTCCGCCTCAAGAGACCCAGTACTTC. Its protein is CASSVGPPQETQYF. The full variable domain, its missing parts supplied by reference TRBV9 and TRBJ2-5, is DSGVTQTPKHLITATGQRVTLRCSPRSGDLSVYWYQQSLDQGLQFLIQYYNGEERAKGNILERFSAQQFPDLHSELNLSSLELGDSALYFCASSVGPPQETQYFGPGTRLLVL.

This chain uses TRBV2 with TRBJ2-1; TRBD1 agrees at 11 bases. CDR3 length: 15 amino acids. CDR1 and CDR2 from the germline V gene are SNHLY and FYNNEI. After removal of 8 bases from V and 5 bases from J, the junction contained 8 bases not matched to a gene. The CDR3 protein is CASSKDRGRNNEQFF. In nucleotides, the CDR3 is TGTGCCAGCTCCAAGGACAGGGGGCGAAACAATGAGCAGTTCTTC. The whole variable domain, filled in from reference TRBV2 and TRBJ2-1, reads EPEVTQTPSHQVTQMGQEVILRCVPISNHLYFYWYRQILGQKVEFLVSFYNNEISEKSEIFDDQFSVERPDGSNFTLKIRSTKLEDSAMYFCASSKDRGRNNEQFFGPGTRLTVL.

This chain joins TRBV21-1 and TRBJ1-5; the table's D call, TRBD1, has no DNA check behind it. TRBV21-1 represents a pseudogene. The CDR3 is 18 amino acids. CDR3 in amino acids: CAFDVRGDRRVLSQPQHF. The CDR3, as DNA: TGTGCATTCGACGTACGCGGGGACAGGCGTGTACTGAGTCAGCCCCAGCATTTT.

V gene TRBV19 combines with J gene TRBJ1-3, with a possible D match to TRBD1 (5 bases). CDR3 length: 14 amino acids. Deletions cut 5 bases from V and 0 bases from J, with 8 bases between. Germline lookup yields CDR1 LNHDA and CDR2 SQIVND (reference sequence). As DNA, the CDR3 is TGTGCCAGTAGTCAGGGAGTCTCTGGAAACACCATATATTTT. Its protein product is CASSQGVSGNTIYF.

This sequence joins TRBV3-1 (or the pseudogene TRBV3-2) and TRBJ2-5; 10 positions agree with TRBD2. Germline CDR1 reads LGHDT; CDR2 reads YNNKEL (reference sequence). The J segment lost 5 bases and the V segment lost 3 bases, leaving 3 bases of the junction unmatched. This CDR3 is built from 14 residues. This CDR3 is CASSQGLASETQYF. CDR3 DNA sequence: TGTGCCAGCAGCCAGGGACTAGCGAGCGAGACCCAGTACTTC.

V gene TRBV7-2 combines with J gene TRBJ2-5; 9 bases match TRBD2. Looked up from germline, CDR1 is SGHTA and CDR2 is FQGNSA. With V trimmed by 8 bases and J by 7 bases, 14 bases remained unmatched. The CDR3 contains 15 residues. The CDR3 sequence is CASVREAGGVGTQYF. The DNA of the CDR3 is TGTGCCAGCGTCCGGGAAGCGGGGGGTGTGGGGACCCAGTACTTC.

The gene calls are TRBV27 and TRBJ1-6, with D unclear. This CDR3 has 14 amino acids. V lost 3 bases, J lost 6 bases, and 9 bases lay in between. Germline values: CDR1 MNHEY, CDR2 SMNVEV (reference sequence). Written as DNA, the CDR3 is TGTGCCAGCAGTTTTTATGAATCTAATTCACCCCTCCACTTT. It translates to CASSFYESNSPLHF.

This rearrangement joins TRBV27 to TRBJ2-1, with 10 bases matching TRBD2. The ends lost 5 bases at V and 4 bases at J; junction bases unmatched: 8. The length of the CDR3 is 16 residues. Per the germline V gene, CDR1 is MNHEY and CDR2 is SMNVEV (reference sequence). CDR3 protein: CASSQTSGGVYNEQFF. CDR3 nucleotide sequence: TGTGCCAGCAGTCAAACAAGCGGGGGGGTTTACAATGAGCAGTTCTTC.

The chain couples TRBV25-1 to TRBJ1-6; 9 bases line up with TRBD1. CDR1 and CDR2 (germline): MGHDK, SYGVNS. Trimming cost V 1 base and J 10 bases; bases outside gene matches: 5. This CDR3 contains 15 residues. The CDR3, as DNA: TGTGCCAGCAGTGAATTTGGGACAGGGCACTCACCCCTCCACTTT. Its protein is CASSEFGTGHSPLHF.

The chain carries TRBV5-1 and TRBJ2-3; 11 nucleotides match TRBD2. This CDR3 spans 17 amino acids. The trim removed 0 bases at V and 5 bases at J, leaving 8 bases unmatched. Germline values: CDR1 SGHRS, CDR2 YFSETQ. This CDR3 is CASSLAGLAGGGDTQYF. CDR3 nucleotide sequence: TGCGCCAGCAGCTTGGCGGGGCTAGCGGGGGGCGGAGATACGCAGTATTTT.

J is TRBJ2-4 and V is TRBV5-1, with D perhaps being TRBD1 or TRBD2 (5 bases each). Germline lookup yields CDR1 SGHRS and CDR2 YFSETQ. The CDR3 spans 15 residues. Trimming removed 0 bases from V and 6 bases from J, with 13 bases in between. The CDR3 DNA reads TGCGCCAGCAGCTTGGCGGGGCTAGCCGCAAACATTCAGTACTTC. Translated: CASSLAGLAANIQYF.

This sequence joins TRBV28 and TRBJ2-5; 7 bases match TRBD1. V dropped 4 bases and J dropped 1; count of bases not matched to a gene: 0. The CDR3 contains 13 residues. CDR1 and CDR2 (germline): MDHEN, SYDVKM. CDR3 loop: CASSSGGQETQYF. CDR3 bases: TGTGCCAGCAGTTCAGGGGGCCAAGAGACCCAGTACTTC. Full variable domain (remainder filled in from reference TRBV28 and TRBJ2-5): DVKVTQSSRYLVKRTGEKVFLECVQDMDHENMFWYRQDPGLGLRLIYFSYDVKMKEKGDIPEGYSVSREKKERFSLILESASTNQTSMYLCASSSGGQETQYFGPGTRLLVL.

The CDR3 sequence is CASSFGDSTEAFF. In DNA form, the CDR3 reads TGTGCCAGCAGCTTCGGGGACTCCACTGAAGCTTTCTTT. The V call is TRBV7-9, the J call TRBJ1-1, with a tentative D call TRBD1 (5 bases). The CDR3 has 13 residues. Trimming took 3 bases from V and 4 from J, leaving 9 bases between them. Germline V lookup: CDR1 SEHNR, CDR2 FQNEAQ (reference sequence).

In this sample, this clone turned up once. This sequence joins TRBV5-1 and TRBJ2-7; 10 nucleotides align to TRBD2. The J segment lost 5 bases and the V segment lost 0 bases, leaving 8 bases of the junction unmatched. The CDR3 sequence is 16 residues long. In germline, CDR1 is SGHRS, CDR2 YFSETQ. The CDR3, as DNA: TGCGCCAGCAGCTTGGGTGGGCTAGCGGGAGAACACGAGCAGTACTTC. Translated, it gives CASSLGGLAGEHEQYF.

The chain recombines TRBV24-1 with TRBJ2-2, with TRBD1 matching over 10 bases. The germline CDR1 and CDR2 sequences are KGHDR and SFDVKD. The CDR3 has 16 residues. J was trimmed by 3 bases and V by 5 bases; bases with no gene match: 5. The CDR3 nucleotides are TGTGCCACCAGTGTCCCGGGACAGGGGTACACCGGGGAGCTGTTTTTT. Protein sequence: CATSVPGQGYTGELFF.

This clone was recorded a few times. This rearrangement joins TRBV6-2 or TRBV6-3 to TRBJ2-1; 8 nucleotides match TRBD1. The CDR3 consists of 14 residues. Germline V lookup: CDR1 MNHEY, CDR2 SVGEGT. The ends lost 4 bases at V and 6 bases at J; junction bases unmatched: 5. CDR3 in DNA: TGTGCCAGCAGTTTGGACAGGGTGTCCAATGAGCAGTTCTTC. Amino acid sequence: CASSLDRVSNEQFF.

The rearrangement links TRBV7-2 to TRBJ2-5, with D maybe TRBD2 (6 bases). Germline V gene lookup returns CDR1 SGHTA and CDR2 FQGNSA. The CDR3 covers 12 residues. Between the trimmed V and J ends, which lost 5 bases and 4 bases, there was a span of 8 bases. CDR3 amino acids: CASSRAGETQYF. The CDR3 bases are TGTGCCAGCAGCCGAGCGGGAGAGACCCAGTACTTC.

The chain links TRBV6-5 to TRBJ2-1; 12 bases map to TRBD2. Germline CDR1 and CDR2: MNHEY and SVGAGI. The CDR3 runs 15 residues. With 6 bases clipped from V and 7 bases from J, the junction kept 7 bases outside the gene matches. The CDR3 spells CASSPLAGGRNEQFF. The CDR3 DNA follows: TGTGCCAGCAGCCCCCTAGCGGGGGGGCGTAATGAGCAGTTCTTC.

This sequence joins TRBV7-2 and TRBJ2-7, with 12 bases aligning to TRBD1. CDR1 and CDR2 from the germline V gene are SGHTA and FQGNSA. CDR3 length: 15 residues. V was pared by 1 base and J by 4 bases, with 2 bases of the junction left unmatched. Here the CDR3 reads CTSSLGGQGAYEQYF. Written as DNA, the CDR3 is TGTACCAGCAGCTTAGGGGGACAGGGGGCGTACGAGCAGTACTTC.